Listed below are T cell receptor beta chains from one sample, sequenced in a study of cytomegalovirus exposure and HLA in healthy donors. Repertoires were generated with immunoSEQ multiplex PCR, while TCRdb's copy carries only in-frame clones and drops some. The sample records fewer than 150,000 clones, around nine tenths being singletons. The sequenced material came from PBMCs. The receptor source for this set is a man between 18 and 29 years old in good health and CMV-seropositive. Each CDR3 is given with its conserved first and last residue. A D gene is named only where the DNA matches it firmly. Rows give clone size only sometimes, using once, few, many, or a class for an expanded clone.

15	-	TRBV7-3	TRBJ1-1	-	TGTGCCAGCAGCCCGACTGGGGGGGCTGGGACTGAAGCTTTCTTT	CASSPTGGAGTEAFF
16	once	TRBV10-1	TRBJ2-1	TRBD2	TGCGCCAGCAGTGAAACTAGCGGGATTTCCTACAATGAGCAGTTCTTC	CASSETSGISYNEQFF
16	once	TRBV4-2	TRBJ1-1	TRBD1	TGTGCCAGCAGCCAAGATCGGGGGACAGGAGCCCATGAAGCTTTCTTT	CASSQDRGTGAHEAFF
14	-	TRBV5-1	TRBJ1-6	-	TGCGCCAGCAGTTTGACAGCCTATAATTCACCCCTCCACTTT	CASSLTAYNSPLHF
18	-	TRBV23-1	TRBJ2-7	TRBD1	TGCGCCAGCAGTCAAGTCCCGGGACAGGGGACCCTGTCCTACGAGCAGTACTTC	CASSQVPGQGTLSYEQYF
16	-	TRBV19	TRBJ1-1	-	TGTGCCAGTAGAGGGGGGGTGTTGAAGACTAACACTGAAGCTTTCTTT	CASRGGVLKTNTEAFF
12	-	TRBV30	TRBJ1-2	TRBD1	TGTGCCTGGAGTACGTACAGGGGTGGCTACACCTTC	CAWSTYRGGYTF
14	-	TRBV30	TRBJ1-5	TRBD1	TGTGCCTGGAGCTCCGGGACAGTAGATCAGCCCCAGCATTTT	CAWSSGTVDQPQHF
18	-	TRBV4-1	TRBJ2-3	-	TGCGCCAGCAGCCATAGGGGCTTGGACTACCGGATCACAGATACGCAGTATTTT	CASSHRGLDYRITDTQYF
14	few	TRBV7-7	TRBJ1-5	-	TGTGCTAGCAGCTTCCAAAGGGGTGGTTGGCCCCAGCATTTT	CASSFQRGGWPQHF
14	few	TRBV7-9	TRBJ1-4	-	TGTGCCAGCAGTACGGACATCCTGGGGGAAAAACTGTTTTTT	CASSTDILGEKLFF
15	once	TRBV5-1	TRBJ1-5	-	TGCGCCAGCAGCTTGGGGTCACAAAGCAATCAGCCCCAGCATTTT	CASSLGSQSNQPQHF
14	-	TRBV5-5	TRBJ1-2	-	TGTGCCAGCAGCTTGGGTCGGGATGGCTATGGCTACACCTTC	CASSLGRDGYGYTF
19	-	TRBV4-1	TRBJ2-7	TRBD2	TGCGCCAGCAGCCAAGTCCCCTCGGGTACTAGCGGGAGGGCTAGCGAGCAGTACTTC	CASSQVPSGTSGRASEQYF
14	-	TRBV27	TRBJ1-1	-	TGTGCCAGCAGTTTATCTCTACCGGGTTCAGAAGCTTTCTTT	CASSLSLPGSEAFF
16	-	TRBV30	TRBJ1-2	-	TGTGCCTGGAGTCTTGGGGGCGCCGCGCCTCTGGGTGGCTACACCTTC	CAWSLGGAAPLGGYTF